Listed below are T cell receptor beta chains from one sample, sequenced in a study of OX40 agonist ivuxolimab in advanced cancers. Here immunoSEQ multiplex PCR was the method, and the copy in TCRdb shows in-frame clones only, minus some. The data show about 28,000 clones, around 82% seen once. The sample consisted of CD4+ or CD8+ T cells sorted from blood, taken in a trial of the OX40 agonist ivuxolimab. These receptors originate from an adult with an advanced solid tumor such as melanoma, head and neck, liver or kidney cancer. CDR3s include the opening cysteine and the closing phenylalanine or tryptophan. The order of the fields is D gene, J gene, clone size, V gene, CDR3 DNA, CDR3 protein. The D gene is left open where the match is weak. The listing skips clone size in some rows; elsewhere it reads once, few, many or a size class.

D gene: .
J gene: TRBJ1-2
clone size: .
V gene: TRBV5-4
CDR3 DNA: TGTGCCAGCCGCGGGGGGCGGGGCTACACCTTC
CDR3 protein: CASRGGRGYTF

D gene: TRBD1
J gene: TRBJ1-6
clone size: .
V gene: TRBV4-1
CDR3 DNA: TGCGCCAGCAGCCAGGACAGGGGAGGTAATTCACCCCTCCACTTT
CDR3 protein: CASSQDRGGNSPLHF

D gene: .
J gene: TRBJ1-1
clone size: once
V gene: TRBV10-1
CDR3 DNA: TGCGCCAGCAGTCTAACCGAGGACACTGAAGCTTTCTTT
CDR3 protein: CASSLTEDTEAFF

D gene: TRBD2
J gene: TRBJ2-3
clone size: .
V gene: TRBV9
CDR3 DNA: TGTGCCAGCCTCCCGGCTAGCGGAAGAGGAGATACGCAGTATTTT
CDR3 protein: CASLPASGRGDTQYF

D gene: TRBD1
J gene: TRBJ1-1
clone size: .
V gene: TRBV7-2
CDR3 DNA: TGTGCCAGCAGTTTACAGGGGGCCGGGGGCACTGAAGCTTTCTTT
CDR3 protein: CASSLQGAGGTEAFF

D gene: TRBD2
J gene: TRBJ2-5
clone size: .
V gene: TRBV2
CDR3 DNA: TGTGCCAGCAGTGAAGCGCTTGGTAGCGGGGGGACGGAACTGTACCAAGAGACCCAGTACTTC
CDR3 protein: CASSEALGSGGTELYQETQYF

D gene: .
J gene: TRBJ1-5
clone size: .
V gene: TRBV28
CDR3 DNA: TGTGCCACCTTCGGAGACAGGTGGCTGGGGGTAAATCAGCCCCAGCATTTT
CDR3 protein: CATFGDRWLGVNQPQHF

D gene: TRBD1
J gene: TRBJ1-1
clone size: .
V gene: TRBV10-3
CDR3 DNA: TGTGCCATCAGTGAGTCGGGACAGATTAACACTGAAGCTTTCTTT
CDR3 protein: CAISESGQINTEAFF

D gene: TRBD2
J gene: TRBJ2-1
clone size: .
V gene: TRBV27
CDR3 DNA: TGTGCCAGCAGTTTACTGCGGGAGGGAAGGGGTGAGCAGTTCTTC
CDR3 protein: CASSLLREGRGEQFF

D gene: TRBD1
J gene: TRBJ2-2
clone size: medium-sized
V gene: TRBV7-8
CDR3 DNA: TGTGCCAGCAGCCCCGGGACAGGGAAGGCCGGGGAGCTGTTTTTT
CDR3 protein: CASSPGTGKAGELFF

D gene: TRBD2
J gene: TRBJ2-7
clone size: .
V gene: TRBV7-6
CDR3 DNA: TGTGCCAGCAGCCCATTAGCGGGAGGGCGTAGATCCTACGAGCAGTACTTC
CDR3 protein: CASSPLAGGRRSYEQYF

D gene: .
J gene: TRBJ1-4
clone size: .
V gene: TRBV7-9
CDR3 DNA: TGTGCCAGCAGCTTAGTGGGGGATACTAATGAAAAACTGTTTTTT
CDR3 protein: CASSLVGDTNEKLFF

D gene: .
J gene: TRBJ2-1
clone size: .
V gene: TRBV11-2
CDR3 DNA: TGTGCCAGCAGCTTAGGGGCCAGGGGTGGTGACAATGAGCAGTTCTTC
CDR3 protein: CASSLGARGGDNEQFF

D gene: TRBD1
J gene: TRBJ2-7
clone size: .
V gene: TRBV30
CDR3 DNA: TGTGCCTGGAGCGACACAGGGGTCTTAGTCGAGCAGTACTTC
CDR3 protein: CAWSDTGVLVEQYF

D gene: TRBD1
J gene: TRBJ2-1
clone size: .
V gene: TRBV13
CDR3 DNA: TGTGCCAGCAGCCTCCGGGACAGGGAAGAGCAGTTCTTC
CDR3 protein: CASSLRDREEQFF

D gene: TRBD1
J gene: TRBJ1-2
clone size: .
V gene: TRBV4-3
CDR3 DNA: TGCGCCAGCAGCCAAAGGCTAGGCCAGGGGGTTGGCTACACCTTC
CDR3 protein: CASSQRLGQGVGYTF

D gene: .
J gene: TRBJ2-7
clone size: .
V gene: TRBV9
CDR3 DNA: TGTGCCAGCAGCGAGGACTCGGGACAAAATTACGAGCAGTACTTC
CDR3 protein: CASSEDSGQNYEQYF

D gene: .
J gene: TRBJ1-1
clone size: .
V gene: TRBV27
CDR3 DNA: TGTGCCAGCAGTGTAACGGACCCCTCTAACACTGAAGCTTTCTTT
CDR3 protein: CASSVTDPSNTEAFF

D gene: .
J gene: TRBJ2-3
clone size: .
V gene: TRBV25-1
CDR3 DNA: TGTGCCAGCAGTGCTTTAGCGGCTAGCACAGATACGCAGTATTTT
CDR3 protein: CASSALAASTDTQYF

D gene: .
J gene: TRBJ2-7
clone size: .
V gene: TRBV15
CDR3 DNA: TGTGCCACCAGCAGAAGGGACGGTAAAAGCTACGAGCAGTACTTC
CDR3 protein: CATSRRDGKSYEQYF

D gene: .
J gene: TRBJ2-1
clone size: few
V gene: TRBV6-5
CDR3 DNA: TGTGCCAGCAGGGGCGGGGCCTCCTACAATGAGCAGTTCTTC
CDR3 protein: CASRGGASYNEQFF

D gene: .
J gene: TRBJ2-3
clone size: once
V gene: TRBV27
CDR3 DNA: TGTGCCAGCTGGGGACATAGCACAGATACGCAGTATTTT
CDR3 protein: CASWGHSTDTQYF

D gene: TRBD1
J gene: TRBJ2-6
clone size: medium-sized
V gene: TRBV4-1
CDR3 DNA: TGCGCCAGCAGCCACCGTAACAGGGGGCCTGGGGCCAACGTCCTGACTTTC
CDR3 protein: CASSHRNRGPGANVLTF

D gene: .
J gene: TRBJ2-7
clone size: .
V gene: TRBV19
CDR3 DNA: TGTGCCAGTAGTATATACAACGGGATCAACGAGCAGTACTTC
CDR3 protein: CASSIYNGINEQYF

D gene: .
J gene: TRBJ2-7
clone size: few
V gene: TRBV21-1
CDR3 DNA: TGTGCCAGCAGCTCTTCGGGACAGGGGTCCTACGAGCAGTACTTC
CDR3 protein: CASSSSGQGSYEQYF

D gene: TRBD2
J gene: TRBJ2-7
clone size: .
V gene: TRBV2
CDR3 DNA: TGTGCCGGGTCGGGACTAGCGGGGGCATCCCTCGAGCAGTACTTC
CDR3 protein: CAGSGLAGASLEQYF

D gene: .
J gene: TRBJ1-2
clone size: .
V gene: TRBV10-3
CDR3 DNA: TGTGCCATCAGTGAGGCGTTGGGTGGGGACTATGGCTACACCTTC
CDR3 protein: CAISEALGGDYGYTF

D gene: TRBD2
J gene: TRBJ2-5
clone size: .
V gene: TRBV10-2
CDR3 DNA: TGCGCCAGCAGTGAGTCGGCTAGCGGGAGCTCCGGGGAGCAGTACTTC
CDR3 protein: CASSESASGSSGEQYF

D gene: TRBD2
J gene: TRBJ2-7
clone size: .
V gene: TRBV11-2
CDR3 DNA: TGTGCCAGCAAGGAAGCGGGAGGGGTCTACGAGCAGTACTTC
CDR3 protein: CASKEAGGVYEQYF

D gene: .
J gene: TRBJ1-1
clone size: .
V gene: TRBV27
CDR3 DNA: TGTGCCAGCAGTTTCGGTTCGAACACTGAAGCTTTCTTT
CDR3 protein: CASSFGSNTEAFF

D gene: .
J gene: TRBJ2-2
clone size: .
V gene: TRBV15
CDR3 DNA: TGTGCCACCAGCAGAGAAGCGAACACCGGGGAGCTGTTTTTT
CDR3 protein: CATSREANTGELFF

D gene: .
J gene: TRBJ1-5
clone size: .
V gene: TRBV19
CDR3 DNA: TGTGCCAGTAGTATATGGGGAAACAATCAGCCCCAGCATTTT
CDR3 protein: CASSIWGNNQPQHF

D gene: TRBD1
J gene: TRBJ2-1
clone size: .
V gene: TRBV6-5
CDR3 DNA: TGTGCCAGCAGTTTGAGGACAGGAATCTACAATGAGCAGTTCTTC
CDR3 protein: CASSLRTGIYNEQFF

D gene: .
J gene: TRBJ1-5
clone size: .
V gene: TRBV5-6
CDR3 DNA: TGCGCCAGCAGCCAAAGAAGTGACAGTATCAATCAGCCCCAGCATTTT
CDR3 protein: CASSQRSDSINQPQHF

D gene: TRBD1
J gene: TRBJ1-1
clone size: few
V gene: TRBV2
CDR3 DNA: TGTGCCAGCAGTACTCCGGGACAGGGGATGAACACTGAAGCTTTCTTT
CDR3 protein: CASSTPGQGMNTEAFF

D gene: .
J gene: TRBJ2-5
clone size: .
V gene: TRBV19
CDR3 DNA: TGTGCCAGTAGTATGTATTTAGGGGCCCAAGAGACCCAGTACTTC
CDR3 protein: CASSMYLGAQETQYF

D gene: .
J gene: TRBJ1-3
clone size: .
V gene: TRBV5-6
CDR3 DNA: TGTGCCAGCAGCTTGGGGCCCACCTCTGGAAACACCATATATTTT
CDR3 protein: CASSLGPTSGNTIYF

D gene: .
J gene: TRBJ1-4
clone size: .
V gene: TRBV9
CDR3 DNA: TGTGCCAGCAGCCTCCGGAGTGATGGGGCCGATAATGAAAAACTGTTTTTT
CDR3 protein: CASSLRSDGADNEKLFF

D gene: .
J gene: TRBJ2-7
clone size: .
V gene: TRBV11-3
CDR3 DNA: TGTGCCAGCAGCTTAGATCTAAGGAGAAGTCCCTACGAGCAGTACTTC
CDR3 protein: CASSLDLRRSPYEQYF

D gene: TRBD1
J gene: TRBJ2-3
clone size: .
V gene: TRBV12-5
CDR3 DNA: TGTGCTAGTGGTTACCCGGGACAGGGATACCCCAAGGACACAGATACGCAGTATTTT
CDR3 protein: CASGYPGQGYPKDTDTQYF

D gene: TRBD1
J gene: TRBJ2-5
clone size: .
V gene: TRBV14
CDR3 DNA: TGTGCCAGCAGCCTGTGGGACAGGCCCCAAGAGACCCAGTACTTC
CDR3 protein: CASSLWDRPQETQYF

D gene: TRBD1
J gene: TRBJ2-1
clone size: .
V gene: TRBV2
CDR3 DNA: TGTGCCAGCAGTGACCCCCCCGGACAGGCCTACAATGAGCAGTTCTTC
CDR3 protein: CASSDPPGQAYNEQFF

D gene: .
J gene: TRBJ2-5
clone size: .
V gene: TRBV5-6
CDR3 DNA: TGTGCCAGCAGCTTTGGTGAGACCCAGTACTTC
CDR3 protein: CASSFGETQYF

D gene: .
J gene: TRBJ2-1
clone size: .
V gene: TRBV10-2
CDR3 DNA: TGCGCCAGCAGTGAGCCCTACAATGAGCAGTTCTTC
CDR3 protein: CASSEPYNEQFF

D gene: .
J gene: TRBJ2-7
clone size: .
V gene: TRBV23-1
CDR3 DNA: TGCGCCAGCAGTCTAATACTCCGGGACACCTACTCCTACGAGCAGTACTTC
CDR3 protein: CASSLILRDTYSYEQYF

D gene: .
J gene: TRBJ2-3
clone size: once
V gene: TRBV5-4
CDR3 DNA: TGTGCCAGCAGCCCAGGTGGGGGTCCAGATACGCAGTATTTT
CDR3 protein: CASSPGGGPDTQYF

D gene: .
J gene: TRBJ1-2
clone size: once
V gene: TRBV6-5
CDR3 DNA: TGTGCCAGCAGTTACTCGATAGGGGGCTATGGCTACACCTTC
CDR3 protein: CASSYSIGGYGYTF

D gene: .
J gene: TRBJ1-2
clone size: .
V gene: TRBV6-5
CDR3 DNA: TGTGCCAGCGGGAGGACGGACTATGGCTACACCTTC
CDR3 protein: CASGRTDYGYTF